Listed below are T cell receptor beta chains from one sample, sequenced in a study of T cell responses to AZD1222 COVID-19 vaccine. Clones were sequenced by immunoSEQ multiplex PCR, and TCRdb holds only the in-frame ones, with some missing. This sample has about 120,000 clones, with approximately 83% found just once. Sequencing was performed on peripheral blood, taken on day 0 of AZD1222 vaccination. These receptors were collected from an adult in good health. CDR3s include the opening cysteine and the closing phenylalanine or tryptophan.

V gene: TRBV28; J gene: TRBJ2-2; CDR3 protein: CASRGQVGNTGELFF
V gene: TRBV7-6; J gene: TRBJ1-1; CDR3 protein: CASSSRTGVNTEAFF
V gene: TRBV3-1/TRBV3-2; J gene: TRBJ2-7; CDR3 protein: CASSPYSSLTSGRAHAYEQYF
V gene: TRBV5-1; J gene: TRBJ2-7; CDR3 protein: CASSTTGGEMSGEQYF
V gene: TRBV30; J gene: TRBJ2-7; CDR3 protein: CAWGLAGLYEQYF
V gene: TRBV7-9; J gene: TRBJ1-4; CDR3 protein: CASSRETVTEKLFF
V gene: TRBV19; J gene: TRBJ1-2; CDR3 protein: CASSIERSYGYTF
V gene: TRBV30; J gene: TRBJ2-1; CDR3 protein: CAWRPGRYNSYNEQFF
V gene: TRBV12-3/TRBV12-4; J gene: TRBJ1-5; CDR3 protein: CASSPSDQPQHF
V gene: TRBV2; J gene: TRBJ2-5; CDR3 protein: CASSERQGETQYF
V gene: TRBV9; J gene: TRBJ2-4; CDR3 protein: CASSPGQRLAGRIQYF
V gene: TRBV19; J gene: TRBJ1-5; CDR3 protein: CATQRQANQPQHF
V gene: TRBV5-1; J gene: TRBJ1-1; CDR3 protein: CASSSDRGGTTEAFF
V gene: TRBV27; J gene: TRBJ2-1; CDR3 protein: CASSLSGRGTYNEQFF
V gene: TRBV18; J gene: TRBJ2-7; CDR3 protein: CASSPIQESTYEQYF
V gene: TRBV7-2; J gene: TRBJ1-2; CDR3 protein: CASSLGRSDYGYTF
V gene: TRBV6-1; J gene: TRBJ2-1; CDR3 protein: CASLGGRYNEQFF
V gene: TRBV19; J gene: TRBJ1-3; CDR3 protein: CASSPGGQHSGNTIYF
V gene: TRBV4-3; J gene: TRBJ1-4; CDR3 protein: CASSLQAASIGEKLFF
V gene: TRBV6-5; J gene: TRBJ1-2; CDR3 protein: CASGSGGGYTF
V gene: TRBV11-1; J gene: TRBJ2-7; CDR3 protein: CASSLWDNSYEQYF
V gene: TRBV7-6; J gene: TRBJ2-5; CDR3 protein: CASRDSQETQYF
V gene: TRBV19; J gene: TRBJ2-4; CDR3 protein: CASSMAAAKNIQYF
V gene: TRBV7-9; J gene: TRBJ2-3; CDR3 protein: CASSREMTSGGTDTQYF
V gene: TRBV6-5; J gene: TRBJ1-2; CDR3 protein: CASSQSGAADGYTF
V gene: TRBV28; J gene: TRBJ1-3; CDR3 protein: CASRTGFPGNTIYF
V gene: TRBV15; J gene: TRBJ2-3; CDR3 protein: CATSRDRSDTQYF
V gene: TRBV5-1; J gene: TRBJ2-5; CDR3 protein: CASRTERGVQETQYF
V gene: TRBV7-9; J gene: TRBJ1-2; CDR3 protein: CASGAEGAGGYTF